This TCR beta chain was observed in a study of technical replicates of blood from several donors. This CDR3 region has 16 residues. CDR1 MNHNS and CDR2 SASEGT come from the germline V gene. Trimming at V came to 2 bases and at J to 5 bases, leaving 9 bases not matched to a gene. This clone appeared a few times. Sequencing was performed with immunoSEQ multiplex PCR; in TCRdb, only in-frame clones are kept and a portion is missing. The sample includes under 85,000 clones, roughly 93% of them seen just once. The specimen sequenced was T cells isolated from PBMCs. V and J are TRBV6-1 and TRBJ2-1, with TRBD1 matching over 7 bases. This receptor was identified in a human donor in good health. In DNA form, the CDR3 reads TGTGCCAGCAGTGAAAGGGGACAGTGGAGTGACAATGAGCAGTTCTTC. It encodes CASSERGQWSDNEQFF.